The clone carrying this T cell receptor beta chain was observed at least ten times. The target antigen is unknown. CDR3 length equals 15 residues. Germline values: CDR1 MDHEN, CDR2 SYDVKM. Trimming pared 3 bases from V and 5 bases from J, leaving 15 bases between. Library preparation (for TCRbeta) was performed with unique molecular identifiers. One entry per CDR3 protein, called by TCRdb with MiXCR from the PCR reads. The sample records 250,000 to 300,000 distinct CDR3 sequences, roughly a tenth being singletons. The data are from a study of T-cell reconstitution after alpha-beta-depleted transplantation in children. Study-level points and caveats: Recipient T cells and thymic progenitors that survived were the source of the high TCRbeta diversity seen at day 60 in some patients. T-cell numbers and diversity one year post-transplant derived largely from freshly generated T cells. Several hundred expanded graft clones reportedly gave rise to the alpha-beta T cells present about two months after transplant.

Here the sequenced sample was PBMCs, taken before TCRalphabeta/CD19-depleted stem cell transplant. The chain employs TRBV28 and TRBJ2-3, with D possibly TRBD1 on 6 matching bases. This clonotype originated in a boy under two years old with acute myeloid leukemia, due to receive a stem cell transplant. Written as DNA, the CDR3 is TGTGCCAGCAGTTTCCGCCAAGTCAGGGGAGATACGCAGTATTTT. It encodes CASSFRQVRGDTQYF.